This section outlines one TCR beta chain sequence together with its context. The data derive from a study of blood T cell repertoires in COVID-19. Across the study: The United States, Italy and Spain provided the acute and convalescent COVID-19 samples. T cells, B-cell-depleted T cells, or PBMCs supplied cDNA or gDNA.

The CDR3 extends over 15 amino acids. V was pared by 2 bases and J by 1 base, with 12 bases between. CDR1 and CDR2 from the germline V gene are SGHRS and YFSETQ. As originally analysed: For nucleated cells, counts were estimated from reference gene primer amplification. Sequenced by immunoSEQ multiplex PCR; TCRdb stores in-frame clones only, minus some. V, J and clone size are those of that table, while D and trimming were read from the DNA. The table has about 220,000 clones, 82% seen once. The specimen was peripheral blood. V is TRBV5-1 and J is TRBJ1-1; D is undetermined. The sequence came from a woman aged 80 or over with acute or convalescent COVID-19. For the CDR3, the DNA is TGCGCCAGCAGCTTTGGTCTCCGAGGGAACACTGAAGCTTTCTTT. This encodes CASSFGLRGNTEAFF. The full variable domain, in which reference TRBV5-1 and TRBJ1-1 provide the parts outside the CDR3, is KAGVTQTPRYLIKTRGQQVTLSCSPISGHRSVSWYQQTPGQGLQFLFEYFSETQRNKGNFPGRFSGRQFSNSRSEMNVSTLELGDSALYLCASSFGLRGNTEAFFGQGTRLTVV.